This TCR beta chain was sequenced for a study of T-cell memory formation after mild COVID-19. Study results and caveats: Shrinking CD4+ clones resided mostly in CM and EM, and CD8+ ones in EMRA.

One entry per CDR3 protein, called by TCRdb with MiXCR from the 5' RACE reads. The table shows 450,000 or so distinct CDR3 sequences, with over 15% occurring only once. Concerning this clonotype itself: Antigen: not known.

Sequencing was done on a sample of PBMCs or a T cell subset sorted from them (not recorded which). The sequence was collected from an adult woman who had mild COVID-19 (a few samples of this study predate the infection). Cell type and time point are not known.

CDR3 DNA sequence: TGTGCCAGCACCTCGGGGGACACTGAAGCTTTCTTT. This translates into CASTSGDTEAFF. This chain connects TRBV7-9 to TRBJ1-1, with D perhaps matching TRBD1 (5 bases). Trimming took off 7 bases at V and 3 bases at J, with 9 bases between the two ends. Germline V CDR1 and CDR2: SEHNR, FQNEAQ (reference sequence). This CDR3 has 12 amino acids.